What follows are 5 T cell receptor beta chains derived from one specimen sequenced in a study of T-cell memory formation after mild COVID-19. TCRdb independently ran MiXCR on the 5' RACE reads; one entry per CDR3 protein. The table records approximately 180,000 distinct CDR3 sequences, 16% of them present only once. Sequenced input: PBMCs or a T cell subset sorted from them (not recorded which). The receptor source for this set is an adult woman who had mild COVID-19 (a few samples of this study predate the infection). Cell type and time point are not known.

This clonotype was detected a few times. This chain connects TRBV20-1 to TRBJ1-1; 8 nucleotides align to TRBD1. Germline trimming cut 2 bases from V and 5 bases from J; bases unmatched to any gene: 10. CDR1 DFQATT and CDR2 SNEGSKA come from the germline V gene (reference sequence). The CDR3 runs to 15 residues. CDR3 bases: TGCAGTGCTAGACAGGGGGCCCGGATCGAGACTGAAGCTTTCTTT. This codes for CSARQGARIETEAFF.

This clonotype was recorded once. The chain joins TRBV29-1 to TRBJ2-2; D is uncertain. The CDR3 is made up of 18 amino acids. Germline V gives CDR1 SQVTM, CDR2 ANQGSEA. Trimming pared 0 bases from V and 2 bases from J, leaving 19 bases between. The CDR3: CSVEDSSFPKPNTGELFF. The CDR3 bases are TGCAGCGTTGAAGATTCAAGTTTCCCTAAGCCTAACACCGGGGAGCTGTTTTTT.

As to this clonotype: Compared with germline, one end of the junction differs, possibly owing to a read error. The chain is built from TRBV18 and TRBJ2-7, with D perhaps being TRBD1 or TRBD2 (5 bases each). CDR3 size: 16 residues. In germline, CDR1 is KGHSH, CDR2 LQKENI. The chain's CDR3 is CASSRGSGLFRADGVF. The CDR3 DNA reads TGTGCCAGCTCACGGGGGAGTGGTCTATTCCGGGCGGACGGGGTCTTC.

This clonotype appeared a few times. The chain is built from TRBV7-8 and TRBJ2-3, with D possibly being TRBD1 or TRBD2 (5 bases each). Per germline, CDR1 SGHVS and CDR2 FQNEAQ. Trimming took 8 bases from V and 2 from J, leaving 14 bases between them. This CDR3 spans 14 amino acids. CDR3 in amino acids: CASGTRDHTDTQYF. The CDR3 DNA reads TGTGCCAGCGGAACCCGGGACCACACAGATACGCAGTATTTT. Drawing the rest from reference TRBV7-8 and TRBJ2-3, the complete variable domain is GAGVSQSPRYKVAKRGQDVALRCDPISGHVSLFWYQQALGQGPEFLTYFQNEAQLDKSGLPSDRFFAERPEGSVSTLKIQRTQQEDSAVYLCASGTRDHTDTQYFGPGTRLTVL.

The chain recombines TRBV15 with TRBJ2-7, with D tentatively TRBD2 (6 bases). Germline loops: CDR1 LNHNV, CDR2 YYDKDF (reference sequence). Trimming removed 5 bases at V and 1 base at J, with 18 bases between. This CDR3 spans 16 amino acids. CDR3 in DNA: TGTGCCACCAGCGGACGTCTCGCGGGGAGTTCCTACGAGCAGTACTTC. Translating gives CATSGRLAGSSYEQYF.